This T cell receptor beta chain stems from a study of tumor-infiltrating lymphocytes in primary liver carcinoma. Total RNA amounting to around 450 ng was the source from which TCR beta cDNA was made with a constant-region primer. Three nested multiplex PCR rounds, a slightly modified ARM-PCR method, built the TCR beta libraries. Both of the initial two PCR rounds ran for about 9 cycles and employed TRBV1-TRBV30 forward primers alongside a C-beta reverse primer. In TCRdb, the multiplex PCR reads were re-called with MiXCR into one record per CDR3 protein. The sample lists some 320,000 distinct CDR3 sequences; over 55% were seen once. The CDR3 is 14 residues long. Looked up from germline, CDR1 is MNHEY and CDR2 is SVGEGT. Unsorted whole blood yielded the blood RNA, and germline DNA was also extracted. A remark on this clonotype: A read error may be the cause here, since a much bigger clone is one base away.

The genes are TRBV6-2 or TRBV6-3 and TRBJ2-1; D gene ambiguous. This TCR was sampled from a man in his forties or fifties with primary liver carcinoma and hepatitis B virus infection. The sample taken for sequencing was peripheral blood. The CDR3 nucleotides are TGTGTCAGCACCCGACCCTTAGTCAGCAATGAGCAGTTCTTC. Translated: CVSTRPLVSNEQFF.